These 11 T cell receptor beta chains originate from one sample sequenced in a study of OX40 agonist ivuxolimab in advanced cancers. TCRdb's table, derived via immunoSEQ multiplex PCR, lists solely in-frame clones and lacks some. This table has tens of thousands of clones, almost 95% appearing once. Specimen: CD4+ or CD8+ T cells sorted from blood, collected in a trial of the OX40 agonist ivuxolimab. These receptors originate from an adult with an advanced solid tumor such as melanoma, head and neck, liver or kidney cancer.

This clone was seen a handful of times. The CDR3 DNA follows: TGTGCCAGCAGCCAAGGAGGGGGAGACGCTTTCTTT. This gives the protein CASSQGGGDAFF. The gene calls are TRBV14 and TRBJ1-1, with D tentatively TRBD1 (6 bases). Germline-derived CDR1 and CDR2 are SGHDN and FVKESK. Trimming shortened V by 1 base and J by 11 bases, and 11 bases separated the two germline ends. CDR3 length: 12 amino acids.

This rearrangement joins TRBV7-9 to TRBJ2-1, with D unresolved. Germline lookup yields CDR1 SEHNR and CDR2 FQNEAQ (reference sequence). CDR3 length equals 14 residues. Between the trimmed V and J ends, which lost 1 base and 6 bases, there was a span of 10 bases. CDR3 residues: CASSLVLGSNEQFF. The DNA for the CDR3 is TGTGCCAGCAGCTTAGTTCTGGGTAGCAATGAGCAGTTCTTC.

This sequence joins TRBV11-2 and TRBJ2-7; 10 bases align to TRBD2. In germline, CDR1 is SGHAT, CDR2 FQNNGV. This CDR3 spans 13 amino acids. The J segment lost 3 bases and the V segment lost 8 bases, leaving 4 bases of the junction unmatched. The CDR3 sequence is CASGTSASYEQYF. In DNA, the CDR3 is TGTGCCAGCGGGACTAGCGCGAGCTACGAGCAGTACTTC.

The sample holds one count of this clone. The sample contains more than one DNA sequence encoding this CDR3. The CDR3 protein is CASSYGTGTYEQYF. Written as DNA, the CDR3 is TGTGCCAGCAGTTACGGGACAGGAACCTACGAGCAGTACTTC. This chain links TRBV6-5 with TRBJ2-7, with 8 bases matching TRBD1. The CDR3 length is 14 residues. CDR1 and CDR2 from the germline V gene are MNHEY and SVGAGI. The V segment lost 2 bases and the J segment 2 bases; nucleotides outside the gene matches: 2.

The chain recombines TRBV19 with TRBJ1-1; 7 bases match TRBD1. Looked up from germline, CDR1 is LNHDA and CDR2 is SQIVND (reference sequence). Germline trimming cut 1 base from V and 2 bases from J; bases unmatched to any gene: 7. The CDR3 extends over 16 amino acids. CDR3 DNA: TGTGCCAGTAGTATAGTTGAGGGGGCCTATAACACTGAAGCTTTCTTT. Translation gives CASSIVEGAYNTEAFF.

The chain uses TRBV7-9 and TRBJ2-3; 11 bases map to TRBD2. Trimming removed 5 bases from V and 4 bases from J; junction bases left unmatched: 5. This CDR3 comprises 15 residues. Germline lookup yields CDR1 SEHNR and CDR2 FQNEAQ (reference sequence). The CDR3 protein is CASSTTSGSADTQYF. In nucleotides, the CDR3 is TGTGCCAGCAGCACAACTAGCGGGAGTGCAGATACGCAGTATTTT.

The V and J genes are TRBV19 and TRBJ1-2, with D maybe TRBD1 (6 bases). CDR3 length: 16 amino acids. From germline, CDR1 is LNHDA and CDR2 SQIVND (reference sequence). Trimming pared 3 bases from V and 3 bases from J, leaving 17 bases between. The CDR3 sequence: CASSIPVGGAYYGYTF. For the CDR3, the DNA is TGTGCCAGTAGTATCCCCGTGGGGGGCGCGTACTATGGCTACACCTTC.

The chain couples TRBV19 to TRBJ2-1; D is perhaps TRBD1 (5 bases). The ends were cut back, 2 bases at V and 5 bases at J, with 13 bases in the middle. The CDR3 runs to 15 residues. Germline CDR1 reads LNHDA; CDR2 reads SQIVND (reference sequence). In DNA form, the CDR3 reads TGTGCCAGTAGTATATTAGGGGTTAGGGACAATGAGCAGTTCTTC. Amino acid sequence: CASSILGVRDNEQFF.

V is TRBV19 and J is TRBJ2-7, with a weak D call TRBD1 (5 bases). Germline V CDR1 and CDR2: LNHDA, SQIVND (reference sequence). Trimming left V 3 bases short and J 0 bases short, with 18 bases between. The CDR3 length is 17 residues. DNA of the CDR3: TGTGCCAGTAGTATTGATTATGGGGCATCATCCTCCTACGAGCAGTACTTC. Translating gives CASSIDYGASSSYEQYF.

This clone was seen a single time. The V and J genes are TRBV5-6 and TRBJ2-2, with 7 bases fitting TRBD1. Germline CDR1 and CDR2: SGHDT and YYEEEE. The CDR3 is 15 residues long. The trim removed 4 bases at V and 3 bases at J, leaving 6 bases unmatched. As DNA, the CDR3 is TGTGCCAGCAGCCTACGGGACAGATACACCGGGGAGCTGTTTTTT. It codes for CASSLRDRYTGELFF. Supplemented by reference TRBV5-6 and TRBJ2-2, the full variable domain reads DAGVTQSPTHLIKTRGQQVTLRCSPKSGHDTVSWYQQALGQGPQFIFQYYEEEERQRGNFPDRFSGHQFPNYSSELNVNALLLGDSALYLCASSLRDRYTGELFFGEGSRLTVL.

The gene calls are TRBV5-6 and TRBJ1-5; D might be TRBD1 (6 bases). The CDR3 totals 16 residues. The germline V and J ends were trimmed by 4 bases and 1 base, with 15 bases remaining between them. Germline CDR1 is SGHDT and CDR2 is YYEEEE. The CDR3 coding sequence is TGTGCCAGCAGCCCACAGGGACCATGGAGCAATCAGCCCCAGCATTTT. It specifies CASSPQGPWSNQPQHF.